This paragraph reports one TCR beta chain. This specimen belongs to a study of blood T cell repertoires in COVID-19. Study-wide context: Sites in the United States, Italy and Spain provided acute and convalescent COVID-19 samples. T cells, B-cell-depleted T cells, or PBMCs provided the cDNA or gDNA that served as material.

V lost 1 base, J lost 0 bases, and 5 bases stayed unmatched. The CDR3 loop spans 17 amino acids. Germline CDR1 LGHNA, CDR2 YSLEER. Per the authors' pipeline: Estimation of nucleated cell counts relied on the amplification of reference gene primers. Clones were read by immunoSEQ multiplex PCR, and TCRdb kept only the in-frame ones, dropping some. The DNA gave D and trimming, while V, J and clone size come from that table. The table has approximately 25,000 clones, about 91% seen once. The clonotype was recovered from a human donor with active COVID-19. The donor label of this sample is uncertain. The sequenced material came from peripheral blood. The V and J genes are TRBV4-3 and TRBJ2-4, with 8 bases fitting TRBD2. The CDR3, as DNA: TGCGCCAGCAGCCAAGTTACCGGGGGGGTAGCCAAAAACATTCAGTACTTC. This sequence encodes CASSQVTGGVAKNIQYF.